This T cell receptor beta chain came from a study of blood T cell repertoires in COVID-19. This clone was counted between two and nine times. Enrolled during active infection, Seattle patients were then followed longitudinally. Trimming removed 4 bases from V and 1 base from J, with 17 bases in between. Germline V gene data show CDR1 as MDHEN and CDR2 as SYDVKM. There are 17 residues in the CDR3. Here immunoSEQ multiplex PCR was the method, and the copy in TCRdb shows in-frame clones only, minus some. The sample lists about 180,000 clones, around 86% occurring once. The sequencing input was peripheral blood. J is TRBJ1-5 and V is TRBV28, with a possible D match to TRBD1 (6 bases). This clonotype was sampled from a woman in her seventies with COVID-19, enrolled during active disease. CDR3: CASSSSGVVGSNQPQHF. DNA for the CDR3: TGTGCCAGCAGTTCCTCAGGGGTAGTAGGGAGCAATCAGCCCCAGCATTTT.